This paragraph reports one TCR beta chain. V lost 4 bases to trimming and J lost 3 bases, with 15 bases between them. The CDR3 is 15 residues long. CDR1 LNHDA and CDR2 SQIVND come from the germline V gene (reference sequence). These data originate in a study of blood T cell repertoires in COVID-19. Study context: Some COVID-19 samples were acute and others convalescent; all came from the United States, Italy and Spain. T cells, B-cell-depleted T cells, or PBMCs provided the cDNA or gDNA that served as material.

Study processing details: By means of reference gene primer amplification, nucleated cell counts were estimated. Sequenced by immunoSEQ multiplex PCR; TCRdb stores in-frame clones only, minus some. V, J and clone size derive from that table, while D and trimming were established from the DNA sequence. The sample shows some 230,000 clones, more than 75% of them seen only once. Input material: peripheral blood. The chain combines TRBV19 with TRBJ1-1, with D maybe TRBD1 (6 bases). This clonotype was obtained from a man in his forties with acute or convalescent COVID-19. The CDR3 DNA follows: TGTGCCAGTAGTACACCAGGGGTAGTAGACACTGAAGCTTTCTTT. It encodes CASSTPGVVDTEAFF.